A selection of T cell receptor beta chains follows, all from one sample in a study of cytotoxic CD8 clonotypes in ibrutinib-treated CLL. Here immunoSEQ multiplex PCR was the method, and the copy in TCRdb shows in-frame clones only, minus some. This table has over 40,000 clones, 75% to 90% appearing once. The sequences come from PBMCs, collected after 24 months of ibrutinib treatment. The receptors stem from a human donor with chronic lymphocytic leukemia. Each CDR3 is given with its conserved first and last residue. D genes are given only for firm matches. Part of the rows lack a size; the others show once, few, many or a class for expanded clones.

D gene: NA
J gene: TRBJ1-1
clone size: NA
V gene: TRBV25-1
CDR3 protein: CASSKRGDRNTEAFF
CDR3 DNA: TGTGCCAGCAGCAAGAGAGGCGACAGGAACACTGAAGCTTTCTTT

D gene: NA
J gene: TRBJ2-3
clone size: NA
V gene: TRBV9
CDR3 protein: CASSASGRNTDTQYF
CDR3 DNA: TGTGCCAGCAGCGCCTCGGGACGTAACACAGATACGCAGTATTTT

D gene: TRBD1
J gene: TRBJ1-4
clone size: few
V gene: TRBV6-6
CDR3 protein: CASSWTGGTTNEKLFF
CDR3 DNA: TGTGCCAGCAGTTGGACAGGGGGGACAACTAATGAAAAACTGTTTTTT

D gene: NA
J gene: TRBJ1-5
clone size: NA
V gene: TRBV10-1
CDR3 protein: CASSEMKPQHF
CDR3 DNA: TGCGCCAGCAGTGAGATGAAGCCCCAGCATTTT

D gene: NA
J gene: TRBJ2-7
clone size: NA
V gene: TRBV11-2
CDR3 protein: CASSLNGGPYEQYF
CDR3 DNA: TGTGCCAGCAGCTTAAACGGCGGTCCCTACGAGCAGTACTTC

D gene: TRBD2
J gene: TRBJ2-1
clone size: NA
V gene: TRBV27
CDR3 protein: CASIKTSGPYNEQFF
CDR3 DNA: TGTGCCAGCATTAAGACTAGCGGGCCCTACAATGAGCAGTTCTTC

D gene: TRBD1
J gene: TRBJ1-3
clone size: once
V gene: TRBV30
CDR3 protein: CAWAQGAVGNTIYF
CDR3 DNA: TGTGCCTGGGCACAGGGGGCCGTTGGAAACACCATATATTTT

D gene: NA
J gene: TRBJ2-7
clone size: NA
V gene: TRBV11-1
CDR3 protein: CASSLEPINLYEQYF
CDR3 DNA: TGTGCCAGCAGCTTAGAACCAATCAACCTCTACGAGCAGTACTTC

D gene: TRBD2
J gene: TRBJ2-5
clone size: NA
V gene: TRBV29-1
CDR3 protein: CSVGQGLARGETQYF
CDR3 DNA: TGCAGCGTTGGCCAGGGACTAGCGCGCGGAGAGACCCAGTACTTC

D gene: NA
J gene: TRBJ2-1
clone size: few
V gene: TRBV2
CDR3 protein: CASSKTSPPEQFF
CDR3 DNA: TGTGCCAGCAGTAAGACCTCACCACCCGAGCAGTTCTTC

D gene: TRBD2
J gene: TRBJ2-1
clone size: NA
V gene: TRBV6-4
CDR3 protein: CASSQESGSYNEQFF
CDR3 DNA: TGTGCCAGCAGCCAGGAGAGCGGGAGTTACAATGAGCAGTTCTTC

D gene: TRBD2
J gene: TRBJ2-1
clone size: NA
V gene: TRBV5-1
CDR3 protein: CASSKTGTSAQDEQFF
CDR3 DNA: TGCGCCAGCAGCAAGACCGGGACTAGCGCACAAGATGAGCAGTTCTTC

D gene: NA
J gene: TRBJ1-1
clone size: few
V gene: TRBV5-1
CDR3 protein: CASSPLGDNTEAFF
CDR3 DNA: TGCGCCAGCAGCCCCTTGGGGGACAACACTGAAGCTTTCTTT

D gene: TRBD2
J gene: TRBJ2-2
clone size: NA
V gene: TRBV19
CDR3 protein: CASRASGGRATGELFF
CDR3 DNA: TGTGCCAGTAGAGCTAGCGGAGGCAGGGCAACCGGGGAGCTGTTTTTT

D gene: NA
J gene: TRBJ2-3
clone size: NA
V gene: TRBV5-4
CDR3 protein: CASSPQTTADTQYF
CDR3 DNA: TGTGCCAGCAGCCCACAGACAACCGCAGATACGCAGTATTTT

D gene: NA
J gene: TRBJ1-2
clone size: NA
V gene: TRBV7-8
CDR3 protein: CASSIGQRYGYTF
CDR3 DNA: TGTGCCAGCAGCATAGGACAGCGCTATGGCTACACCTTC

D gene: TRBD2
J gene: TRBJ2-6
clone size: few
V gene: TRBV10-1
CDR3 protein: CASSESRTSGIAGTAGANVLTF
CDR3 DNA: TGCGCCAGCAGTGAGTCCCGTACTAGCGGGATAGCGGGAACTGCTGGGGCCAACGTCCTGACTTTC

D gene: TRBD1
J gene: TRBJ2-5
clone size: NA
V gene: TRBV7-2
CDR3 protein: CASSWAGGQETQYF
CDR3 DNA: TGTGCCAGCAGCTGGGCAGGGGGCCAAGAGACCCAGTACTTC

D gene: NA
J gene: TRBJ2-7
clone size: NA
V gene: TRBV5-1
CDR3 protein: CASSLDTLYSYEQYF
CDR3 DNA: TGCGCCAGCAGCTTGGATACCCTGTACTCGTACGAGCAGTACTTC

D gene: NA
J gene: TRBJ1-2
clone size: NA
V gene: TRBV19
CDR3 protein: CASSSDYGYTF
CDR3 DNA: TGTGCCAGTAGTAGCGACTATGGCTACACCTTC

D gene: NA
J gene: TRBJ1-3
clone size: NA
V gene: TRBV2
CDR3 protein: CASSEFGGSSGNTIYF
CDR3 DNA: TGTGCCAGCAGTGAGTTCGGCGGCAGCTCTGGAAACACCATATATTTT

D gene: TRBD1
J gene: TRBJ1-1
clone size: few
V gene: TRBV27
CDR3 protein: CASSFTGGARNTEAFF
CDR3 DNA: TGTGCCAGCAGTTTCACAGGGGGCGCGAGGAACACTGAAGCTTTCTTT

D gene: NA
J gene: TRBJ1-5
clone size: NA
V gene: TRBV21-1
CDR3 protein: CASSGKYSNQPQHF
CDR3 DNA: TGTGCCAGCAGCGGCAAATATAGCAATCAGCCCCAGCATTTT

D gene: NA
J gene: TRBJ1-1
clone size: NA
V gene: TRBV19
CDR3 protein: CASSIQATNTEAFF
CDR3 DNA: TGTGCCAGTAGTATACAGGCTACGAACACTGAAGCTTTCTTT

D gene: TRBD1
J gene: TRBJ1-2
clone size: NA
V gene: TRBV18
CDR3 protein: CASSPREGADYGYTF
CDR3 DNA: TGTGCCAGCTCACCACGGGAGGGGGCAGACTATGGCTACACCTTC

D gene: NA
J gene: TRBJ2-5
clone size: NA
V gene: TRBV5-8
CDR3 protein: CASSLVVVNTEETQYF
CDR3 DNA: TGTGCCAGCAGCTTGGTCGTGGTGAATACAGAAGAGACCCAGTACTTC

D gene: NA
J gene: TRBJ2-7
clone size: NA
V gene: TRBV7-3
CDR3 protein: CASSPQSYEQYF
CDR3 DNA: TGTGCCAGCAGCCCCCAATCCTACGAGCAGTACTTC

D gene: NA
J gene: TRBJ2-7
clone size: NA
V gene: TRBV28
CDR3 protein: CASGLRGGTYEQYF
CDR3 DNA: TGTGCCAGCGGACTCAGGGGAGGGACCTACGAGCAGTACTTC

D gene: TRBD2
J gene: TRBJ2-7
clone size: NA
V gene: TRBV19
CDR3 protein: CASSTLRTSGGGVNEQYF
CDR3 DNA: TGTGCCAGTAGTACCCTCCGGACTAGCGGGGGAGGCGTAAACGAGCAGTACTTC

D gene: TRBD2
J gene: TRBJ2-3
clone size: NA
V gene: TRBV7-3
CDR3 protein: CASSLYAGTSGRATDTQYF
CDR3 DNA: TGTGCCAGCAGCTTATACGCCGGGACTAGCGGGAGGGCGACAGATACGCAGTATTTT

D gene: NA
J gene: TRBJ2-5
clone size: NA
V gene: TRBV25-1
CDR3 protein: CASSSPARGETQYF
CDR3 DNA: TGTGCCAGCTCCTCCCCCGCCCGGGGGGAGACCCAGTACTTC

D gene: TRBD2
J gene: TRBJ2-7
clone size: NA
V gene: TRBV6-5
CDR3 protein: CASSYLRGYEQYF
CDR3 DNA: TGTGCCAGCAGTTACTTGCGGGGGTACGAGCAGTACTTC

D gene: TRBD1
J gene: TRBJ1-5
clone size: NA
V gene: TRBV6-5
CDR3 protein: CASSYDRGQPQHF
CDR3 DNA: TGTGCCAGCAGTTACGACAGGGGTCAGCCCCAGCATTTT

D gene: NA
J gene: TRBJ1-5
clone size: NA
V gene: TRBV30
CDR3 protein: CAWNIPPRPQHF
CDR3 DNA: TGTGCCTGGAACATCCCCCCAAGGCCCCAGCATTTT

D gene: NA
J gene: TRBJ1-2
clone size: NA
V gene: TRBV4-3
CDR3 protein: CASSHDTTGSYGYTF
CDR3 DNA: TGCGCCAGCAGCCATGATACCACAGGGAGCTATGGCTACACCTTC

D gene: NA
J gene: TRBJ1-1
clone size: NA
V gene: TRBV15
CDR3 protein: CATSGRYTEAFF
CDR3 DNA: TGTGCCACCAGCGGCAGGTACACTGAAGCTTTCTTT

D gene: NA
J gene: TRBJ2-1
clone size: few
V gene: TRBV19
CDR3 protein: CASSIEGQSSYNEQFF
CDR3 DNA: TGTGCCAGTAGTATAGAAGGCCAGAGCTCCTACAATGAGCAGTTCTTC

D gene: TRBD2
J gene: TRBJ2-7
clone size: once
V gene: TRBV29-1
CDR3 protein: CSVLRLADSSYEQYF
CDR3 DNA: TGCAGCGTTCTCAGACTAGCGGATTCCTCCTACGAGCAGTACTTC

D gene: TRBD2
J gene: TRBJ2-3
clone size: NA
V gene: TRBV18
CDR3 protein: CASSSFLAGGDTQYF
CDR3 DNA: TGTGCCAGCTCAAGTTTCCTAGCGGGAGGAGATACGCAGTATTTT

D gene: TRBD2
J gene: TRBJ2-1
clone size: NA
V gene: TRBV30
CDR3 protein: CAWSTSGGSEQFF
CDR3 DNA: TGTGCCTGGAGTACTAGCGGGGGTAGCGAGCAGTTCTTC

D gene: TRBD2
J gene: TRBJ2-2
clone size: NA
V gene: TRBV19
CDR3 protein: CATSDLLRGDTGELFF
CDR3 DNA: TGTGCCACCTCCGACTTACTACGGGGGGACACCGGGGAGCTGTTTTTT

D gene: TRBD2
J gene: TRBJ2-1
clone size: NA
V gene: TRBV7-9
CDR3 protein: CASSFTSGWDNEQFF
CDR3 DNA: TGTGCCAGCAGCTTTACTAGCGGGTGGGACAATGAGCAGTTCTTC

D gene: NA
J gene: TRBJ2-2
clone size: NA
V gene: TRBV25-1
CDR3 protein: CASRQSNTGELFF
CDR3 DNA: TGTGCCAGCAGACAGTCTAACACCGGGGAGCTGTTTTTT